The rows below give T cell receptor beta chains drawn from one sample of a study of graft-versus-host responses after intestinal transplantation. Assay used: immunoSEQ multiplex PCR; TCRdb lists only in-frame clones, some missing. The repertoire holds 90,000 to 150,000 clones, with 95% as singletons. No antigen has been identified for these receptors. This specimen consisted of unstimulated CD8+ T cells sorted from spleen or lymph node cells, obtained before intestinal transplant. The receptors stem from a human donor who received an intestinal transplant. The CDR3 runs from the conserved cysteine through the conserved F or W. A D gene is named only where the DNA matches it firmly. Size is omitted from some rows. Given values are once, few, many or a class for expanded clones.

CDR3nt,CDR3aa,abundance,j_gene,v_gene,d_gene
TGTGCCAGCAGCTTGGGGGCAGAAATCTACGAGCAGTACTTC,CASSLGAEIYEQYF,NA,TRBJ2-7,TRBV5-6,NA
TGTGCCAGCAGCTTAGGTCTGGGTCGCGAGCAGTACTTC,CASSLGLGREQYF,NA,TRBJ2-7,TRBV7-2,NA
TGTGCCAGCAGTTTATGGGCGGCGGGAGGTTCCGGGGAGCTGTTTTTT,CASSLWAAGGSGELFF,once,TRBJ2-2,TRBV27,TRBD2
TGCGCCAGCAGCCAAGATGCTCTGGGTGTGGGTTACAATGAGCAGTTCTTC,CASSQDALGVGYNEQFF,NA,TRBJ2-1,TRBV4-1,NA
TGCGCCAGCAGCCAAGAGCGGAGCGCGCTATACTACGAGCAGTACTTC,CASSQERSALYYEQYF,once,TRBJ2-7,TRBV4-3,NA
TGTGCCAGCAGCGTAGGTGACACTGAAGCTTTCTTT,CASSVGDTEAFF,NA,TRBJ1-1,TRBV9,NA
TGTGCCAGCACCCCAAGCGGGAGTTCGATAGATACGCAGTATTTT,CASTPSGSSIDTQYF,NA,TRBJ2-3,TRBV7-6,TRBD2
TGTGCCAGCAGCGACCGGGGAACGTTAATCGCCACTGAAGCTTTCTTT,CASSDRGTLIATEAFF,NA,TRBJ1-1,TRBV28,NA
TGTGCCAGCAGTTTAGTTCAGGGCTTATGGGAGACCCAGTACTTC,CASSLVQGLWETQYF,NA,TRBJ2-5,TRBV28,NA
TGTGCCAGCAGGACCGGACAGGGTCGAGAGCAGTACTTC,CASRTGQGREQYF,once,TRBJ2-7,TRBV7-9,TRBD1
TGTGCCAGCAGTTCCAGGGTACCCCAAAACATTCAGTACTTC,CASSSRVPQNIQYF,NA,TRBJ2-4,TRBV28,NA
TGTGCCAGCAGCGAGAGGGGGCGGGTCCAAGAGACCCAGTACTTC,CASSERGRVQETQYF,NA,TRBJ2-5,TRBV9,TRBD1
TGTGCCAGCAGTCCGGGACTAACGGGAGTGGAGACCCAGTACTTC,CASSPGLTGVETQYF,NA,TRBJ2-5,TRBV28,TRBD2
TGTGCCAGCAGTCTATTGGCGTCCTACAATGAGCAGTTCTTC,CASSLLASYNEQFF,NA,TRBJ2-1,TRBV27,NA
TGTGCCAGTAGTATCGCGGGAGGGCCCTACAATGAGCAGTTCTTC,CASSIAGGPYNEQFF,once,TRBJ2-1,TRBV19,TRBD2
TGTGCCAGCAGCCAAGGACCCCCGGGCACTGAAGCTTTCTTT,CASSQGPPGTEAFF,NA,TRBJ1-1,TRBV4-2,NA
TGTGCCTGGAGTCGCCTAGCCCACCAAGAGACCCAGTACTTC,CAWSRLAHQETQYF,NA,TRBJ2-5,TRBV30,NA
TGCAGCACATTGACAGCATCGACTAACTATGGCTACACCTTC,CSTLTASTNYGYTF,NA,TRBJ1-2,TRBV29-1,NA
TGTGCCAGCAGTTTGGGGGTAGATTTTCCCTACAATGAGCAGTTCTTC,CASSLGVDFPYNEQFF,NA,TRBJ2-1,TRBV27,NA
TGTGCCAGCAGCCGCTTTGTGGGACAGGGTAACTATGGCTACACCTTC,CASSRFVGQGNYGYTF,NA,TRBJ1-2,TRBV7-9,TRBD1
TGTGCCAGCACCCATGGAGGAGTCTGGGAGACCCAGTACTTC,CASTHGGVWETQYF,NA,TRBJ2-5,TRBV5-6,NA
TGTGCCAGCAGCCAGGAGGGCCCCGGGACAGGGGTAGGCTACACCTTC,CASSQEGPGTGVGYTF,NA,TRBJ1-2,TRBV7-3,TRBD1
TGTGCCAGCAGTCCGGCCGACAGGACTAGCGGGACCCAAGAGACCCAGTACTTC,CASSPADRTSGTQETQYF,NA,TRBJ2-5,TRBV28,TRBD2